The 29 T cell receptor beta chains below were found in one sample sequenced in a study of spatial heterogeneity in lung cancer. One entry per CDR3 protein, called by TCRdb with MiXCR from the 5' RACE reads. The repertoire holds tens of thousands of distinct CDR3 sequences, around 7% seen once, with 28% in the top ten. Time point defined: sample taken at primary tumor resection. The input for sequencing was PBMCs, taken at surgery. The receptors stem from a male donor with early-stage non-small cell lung cancer.

This clonotype was counted between two and nine times. V is TRBV12-3 or TRBV12-4 and J is TRBJ1-6; the match to TRBD1 covers 10 bases. V shed 7 bases and J 9 bases; nucleotides not matched to a gene: 9. The CDR3 is 15 residues long. In DNA form, the CDR3 reads TGTGCCAGCACCCCGGACAGGGGGTTGATTTCACCCCTCCACTTT. Protein product: CASTPDRGLISPLHF.

The sample holds a few counts of this clonotype. The chain is built from TRBV19 and TRBJ1-2; D uncertain. The CDR3 is 12 amino acids. The V gene's germline CDR1 is LNHDA and CDR2 SQIVND (reference sequence). V was cut by 7 bases and J by 6 bases, with 12 bases left in between. CDR3: CASKNYMDGYTF. The CDR3 bases are TGTGCCAGTAAGAACTATATGGATGGCTACACCTTC.

This clonotype was seen ten or more times. J is TRBJ2-3 and V is TRBV12-3 or TRBV12-4; TRBD1 agrees at 11 bases. V gave up 5 bases and J gave up 0 bases; unmatched junction bases: 4. There are 16 residues in the CDR3. CDR3 DNA sequence: TGTGCCAGCAGTCCGGACAGGGGGCGAAGCACAGATACGCAGTATTTT. It is translated as CASSPDRGRSTDTQYF.

As to this clonotype: This could be a read error, since a much larger clone is one nucleotide away. V gene TRBV9 combines with J gene TRBJ1-3; D possibly corresponds to TRBD1 (5 bases). Germline lookup yields CDR1 SGDLS and CDR2 YYNGEE. The CDR3 contains 13 residues. CDR3 sequence reads: CANSARDPQPIYF. The CDR3 nucleotides read TGTGCCAACAGCGCCCGGGACCCCCAGCCCATATATTTT.

This clonotype was found many times. Sequence at one end of the junction differs from germline and may be a read error. The chain employs TRBV5-1 and TRBJ1-2; possible D gene TRBD1, 5 bases. The CDR3 covers 12 residues. Looked up from germline, CDR1 is SGHRS and CDR2 is YFSETQ. The CDR3, as DNA: TGCGCCAGCAGCTTGGAGGACATCCCCTCAGCCTTC. Its protein is CASSLEDIPSAF.

This clonotype has only a few counts. V usage is TRBV2 and J usage is TRBJ2-3; no firm D call. Germline V gene data show CDR1 as SNHLY and CDR2 as FYNNEI. V dropped 11 bases and J dropped 10 bases, with 16 bases sitting between them. The CDR3 has 11 residues. CDR3 DNA: TGTGCCGGTCGCTCGGGCCGTGCGCAGTATTTT. Translating gives CAGRSGRAQYF.

This clonotype has ten or more counts. The chain joins TRBV7-2 to TRBJ1-5; no firm D call. Germline values: CDR1 SGHTA, CDR2 FQGNSA. V was cut by 2 bases and J by 7 bases, with 9 bases left in between. The CDR3 runs to 13 residues. CDR3 protein: CASSLQRKQPQHF. The CDR3 nucleotides read TGTGCCAGCAGCTTACAGAGGAAGCAGCCCCAGCATTTT.

Many counts were recorded for this clonotype. The rearrangement joins TRBV10-3 to TRBJ1-5; 7 bases are a match to TRBD1. This CDR3 has 14 amino acids. The germline CDR1 and CDR2 sequences are ENHRY and SYGVKD. The V gene end was trimmed by 11 bases and the J gene end by 3 bases; junction bases not matched to a gene: 10. The CDR3 protein is CAARQGSDNQPQHF. The CDR3 bases are TGTGCCGCGAGACAGGGATCGGACAATCAGCCCCAGCATTTT.

There are many counts of this clonotype. The rearrangement uses TRBV3-1 and TRBJ2-7, with TRBD2 as a possible D gene (6 bases). Germline V CDR1 and CDR2: LGHDT, YNNKEL (reference sequence). Trimming pared 1 base from V and 0 bases from J, leaving 7 bases between. The CDR3 is 14 residues long. CDR3 sequence (DNA): TGTGCCAGCAGCCAAGCGGGAGCCTCCTACGAGCAGTACTTC. Translating it yields CASSQAGASYEQYF.

V gene TRBV20-1 combines with J gene TRBJ2-7, with D maybe TRBD2 (5 bases). V lost 0 bases and J lost 3, with 12 bases in between. This CDR3 has 14 amino acids. The germline V gene encodes CDR1 DFQATT and CDR2 SNEGSKA (reference sequence). CDR3 sequence: CSARDPGGNYEQYF. CDR3 in DNA: TGCAGTGCTAGAGACCCCGGAGGCAACTACGAGCAGTACTTC.

The sample holds many counts of this clonotype. The rearrangement joins TRBV11-2 to TRBJ2-3; 8 nucleotides align to TRBD2. Germline trimming cut 1 base from V and 6 bases from J; bases unmatched to any gene: 6. The germline V gene has CDR1 SGHAT and CDR2 FQNNGV. The CDR3 extends over 15 amino acids. This CDR3 is CASSLGGGPGDTQYF. The CDR3 DNA is TGTGCCAGCAGCTTAGGCGGGGGGCCCGGTGATACGCAGTATTTT. Based on the CDR3 plus reference TRBV11-2 and TRBJ2-3, the full variable domain is EAGVAQSPRYKIIEKRQSVAFWCNPISGHATLYWYQQILGQGPKLLIQFQNNGVVDDSQLPKDRFSAERLKGVDSTLKIQPAKLEDSAVYLCASSLGGGPGDTQYFGPGTRLTVL.

This clonotype occurred a few times. The V call is TRBV3-1, the J call TRBJ2-3; 12 bases align to TRBD2. Germline V gene data show CDR1 as LGHDT and CDR2 as YNNKEL (reference sequence). Trimming removed 4 bases from V and 2 bases from J; junction bases left unmatched: 7. CDR3 size: 17 residues. The CDR3 DNA follows: TGTGCCAGCAGCCCCTACCGGACTAGCGGGGTCACAGATACGCAGTATTTT. It encodes CASSPYRTSGVTDTQYF.

This clonotype was recorded many times. V usage is TRBV30 and J usage is TRBJ1-1; D is possibly TRBD1 (6 bases). Trimming cost V 2 bases and J 5 bases, with 18 bases left between them. The V gene's germline CDR1 is GTSNPN and CDR2 SVGIG (reference sequence). The CDR3 runs to 15 residues. Here the CDR3 DNA reads TGTGCCTGGAGTCCGCGACAGGTCGGGGCAACTGAAGCTTTCTTT. It translates to CAWSPRQVGATEAFF.

This clonotype was seen many times. The chain links TRBV7-9 to TRBJ2-1; D may correspond to TRBD1 or TRBD2 (5 bases each). Germline values: CDR1 SEHNR, CDR2 FQNEAQ (reference sequence). Trimming took off 9 bases at V and 8 bases at J, with 23 bases between the two ends. The CDR3 runs 15 residues. Written as DNA, the CDR3 is TGTGCCAGTCTACTGGGTTGGGGGAGTGTCCATGAGCAGTTCTTC. Its translation: CASLLGWGSVHEQFF.

At least ten counts were recorded for this clonotype. The genes are TRBV7-2 and TRBJ2-3; tentatively, D is TRBD1 or TRBD2 (5 bases each). Germline V CDR1 and CDR2: SGHTA, FQGNSA. This CDR3 is 17 amino acids long. V lost 5 bases, J lost 1 base, and 19 bases lay in between. The CDR3 nucleotides read TGTGCCAGCAGCCGTCTAGCCACCCGGGGCGGCACAGATACGCAGTATTTT. It encodes CASSRLATRGGTDTQYF.

This chain connects TRBV6-2 or TRBV6-3 to TRBJ1-1; D is perhaps TRBD1 (5 bases). The V gene lost 7 bases and the J gene lost 3 bases, with 18 bases spanning the gap. The CDR3 length is 15 residues. Germline assignment: CDR1 MNHEY and CDR2 SVGEGT. CDR3 amino acids: CASKKGPAGDTEAFF. In nucleotides, the CDR3 is TGTGCCAGCAAAAAGGGGCCGGCCGGGGACACTGAAGCTTTCTTT.

This clonotype was counted many times. The chain uses TRBV6-5 and TRBJ1-2; D not resolved. This CDR3 is built from 11 residues. Looked up from germline, CDR1 is MNHEY and CDR2 is SVGAGI. Trimming took off 6 bases at V and 6 bases at J, with 8 bases between the two ends. Here the CDR3 DNA reads TGTGCCAGCAGAAGCGGGAATGGCTACACCTTC. Translated: CASRSGNGYTF.

The chain carries TRBV20-1 and TRBJ1-1, with 7 bases that match TRBD1. Germline loops: CDR1 DFQATT, CDR2 SNEGSKA (reference sequence). The CDR3 is 13 residues long. Trimming took 6 bases from V and 6 from J; bases not matched to a gene: 10. The CDR3 DNA reads TGCAGTGCACCGACAGGGTTGACGCCTGAAGCTTTCTTT. Translating gives CSAPTGLTPEAFF.

This clonotype was recorded many times. The V gene is TRBV9, the J gene TRBJ2-3; TRBD1 matches 11 bases. Losses at the gene ends were 4 bases for V and 2 bases for J; bases not matched to a gene: 6. This CDR3 has 16 residues. CDR1 is SGDLS and CDR2 is YYNGEE in the germline V gene. The CDR3 DNA reads as TGTGCCAGCAGCACGAGGGACAGGGGGTTCACAGATACGCAGTATTTT. Its translation: CASSTRDRGFTDTQYF.

Many counts were recorded for this clonotype. The chain carries TRBV7-6 and TRBJ2-1, with D tentatively TRBD2 (5 bases). Trimming left V 5 bases short and J 9 bases short, with 11 bases between. CDR3 size: 12 residues. CDR1 is SGHVS, CDR2 FNYEAQ, per germline. CDR3 residues: CASSPVGGEQFF. CDR3 coding DNA: TGTGCCAGCAGCCCAGTCGGAGGTGAGCAGTTCTTC.

This clonotype showed up just a few times. This rearrangement joins TRBV11-1 to TRBJ2-3, with D hard to call. Trimming removed 5 bases from V and 0 bases from J, with 18 bases in between. The CDR3 totals 17 residues. Germline CDR1 and CDR2: SGHAT and FQDESV (reference sequence). CDR3 DNA sequence: TGTGCCAGCAGCCTCCGGGCCCCCGCCGCGAGCACAGATACGCAGTATTTT. It is translated as CASSLRAPAASTDTQYF.

This clonotype was seen at least ten times. The chain combines TRBV20-1 with TRBJ2-3, with 10 bases fitting TRBD1. Trimming took 5 bases from V and 6 from J; bases not matched to a gene: 8. The CDR3 has 14 residues. Germline V gives CDR1 DFQATT, CDR2 SNEGSKA (reference sequence). The CDR3 nucleotides read TGCAGTGCTTACCGGGGACAGGGGAGCGATACGCAGTATTTT. This gives the protein CSAYRGQGSDTQYF.

This clonotype was seen ten or more times. V gene TRBV7-2 combines with J gene TRBJ2-1; TRBD1 matches 9 bases. There are 14 residues in the CDR3. Germline CDR1 and CDR2: SGHTA and FQGNSA. The trim removed 1 base at V and 9 bases at J, leaving 4 bases unmatched. The CDR3 DNA reads as TGTGCCAGCAGCTTAGACGGGACAGGGAGTGAGCAGTTCTTC. This sequence encodes CASSLDGTGSEQFF. Filled out from reference TRBV7-2 and TRBJ2-1, the complete variable domain reads GAGVSQSPSNKVTEKGKDVELRCDPISGHTALYWYRQSLGQGLEFLIYFQGNSAPDKSGLPSDRFSAERTGGSVSTLTIQRTQQEDSAVYLCASSLDGTGSEQFFGPGTRLTVL.

The chain joins TRBV3-1 to TRBJ1-4; no clear D. V lost 2 bases to trimming and J lost 5 bases, with 6 bases between them. The CDR3 covers 13 residues. Germline CDR1 reads LGHDT; CDR2 reads YNNKEL (reference sequence). CDR3 loop: CASSQWNNEKLFF. The CDR3 coding sequence is TGTGCCAGCAGCCAATGGAACAATGAAAAACTGTTTTTT.

This clonotype showed up many times. The V call is TRBV3-1, the J call TRBJ1-2; 10 nucleotides line up with TRBD1. In germline, CDR1 is LGHDT, CDR2 YNNKEL (reference sequence). V shed 3 bases and J 6 bases; nucleotides not matched to a gene: 7. The CDR3 has 15 residues. The chain's CDR3 is CASSQYWGQGNGYTF. The CDR3 bases are TGTGCCAGCAGCCAGTACTGGGGACAGGGGAATGGCTACACCTTC.

The chain links TRBV12-5 to TRBJ1-1, with a tentative D call TRBD1 (5 bases). V gave up 5 bases and J gave up 11 bases, with 15 bases separating them. This CDR3 spans 12 amino acids. Germline V CDR1 and CDR2: LGHNT, FRNRAP. The CDR3 reads CASGPDTGGAFF. As DNA, the CDR3 is TGTGCTAGTGGTCCTGACACGGGGGGGGCTTTCTTT.

This clonotype was counted many times. The J gene is TRBJ2-3, the V gene TRBV4-2; D gene uncertain. Trimming cost V 4 bases and J 2 bases, with 16 bases left between them. Germline assignment: CDR1 LGHNA and CDR2 YNFKEQ. The CDR3 runs to 16 residues. The CDR3 DNA reads TGTGCCAGCAGCCGACCCTTGGAAAGCCACACAGATACGCAGTATTTT. It codes for CASSRPLESHTDTQYF.

About this clonotype itself: The conserved phenylalanine or tryptophan normally closing the CDR3 is absent here, so this likely arose from a read error. The chain couples TRBV18 to TRBJ1-1; D perhaps matches TRBD1 (6 bases). The CDR3 has 11 amino acids. The V and J ends lost 6 bases and 5 bases respectively, with 7 bases between them. Germline CDR1 KGHSH, CDR2 LQKENI. DNA of the CDR3: TGTGCCAGCTCGACAGGAACTGAAGCTTTCTCT. This gives the protein CASSTGTEAFS.

This clonotype occurred many times. In DNA form, the CDR3 reads TGTGCCAGTAGTTCCCATAGCGGGGGTGATAATGAGCAGTTCTTC. Protein: CASSSHSGGDNEQFF. The V call is TRBV19, the J call TRBJ2-1, with TRBD2 matching 9 bases. Trimming cost V 5 bases and J 7 bases; bases outside gene matches: 9. Per germline, CDR1 LNHDA and CDR2 SQIVND (reference sequence). The CDR3 sequence is 15 residues long.